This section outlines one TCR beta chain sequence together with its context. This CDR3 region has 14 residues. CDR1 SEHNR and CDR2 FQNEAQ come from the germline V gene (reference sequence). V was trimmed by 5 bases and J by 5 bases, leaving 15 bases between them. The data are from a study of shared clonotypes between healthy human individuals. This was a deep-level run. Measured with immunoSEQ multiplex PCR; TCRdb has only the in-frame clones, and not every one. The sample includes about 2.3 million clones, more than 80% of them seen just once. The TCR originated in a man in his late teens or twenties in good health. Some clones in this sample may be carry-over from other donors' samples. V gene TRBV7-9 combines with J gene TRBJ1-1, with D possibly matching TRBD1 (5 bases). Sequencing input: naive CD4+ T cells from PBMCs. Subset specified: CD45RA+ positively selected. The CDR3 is CASSLRGGVTEAFF. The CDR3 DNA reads TGTGCCAGCAGCCTCCGGGGGGGGGTGACTGAAGCTTTCTTT.